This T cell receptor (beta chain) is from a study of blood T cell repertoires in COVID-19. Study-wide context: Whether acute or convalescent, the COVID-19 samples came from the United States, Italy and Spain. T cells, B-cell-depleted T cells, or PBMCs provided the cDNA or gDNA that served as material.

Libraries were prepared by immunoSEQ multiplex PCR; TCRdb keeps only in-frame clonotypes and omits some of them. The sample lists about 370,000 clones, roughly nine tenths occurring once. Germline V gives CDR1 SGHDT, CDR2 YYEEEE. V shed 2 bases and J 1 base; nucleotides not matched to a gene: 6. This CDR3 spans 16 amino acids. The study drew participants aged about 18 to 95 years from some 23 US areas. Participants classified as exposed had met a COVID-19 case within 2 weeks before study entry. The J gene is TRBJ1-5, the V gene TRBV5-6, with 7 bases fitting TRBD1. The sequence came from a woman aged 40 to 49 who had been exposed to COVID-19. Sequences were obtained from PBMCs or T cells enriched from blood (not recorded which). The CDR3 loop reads CASSLRQTGSNQPQHF. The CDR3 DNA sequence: TGTGCCAGCAGCTTAAGACAGACAGGGAGCAATCAGCCCCAGCATTTT.